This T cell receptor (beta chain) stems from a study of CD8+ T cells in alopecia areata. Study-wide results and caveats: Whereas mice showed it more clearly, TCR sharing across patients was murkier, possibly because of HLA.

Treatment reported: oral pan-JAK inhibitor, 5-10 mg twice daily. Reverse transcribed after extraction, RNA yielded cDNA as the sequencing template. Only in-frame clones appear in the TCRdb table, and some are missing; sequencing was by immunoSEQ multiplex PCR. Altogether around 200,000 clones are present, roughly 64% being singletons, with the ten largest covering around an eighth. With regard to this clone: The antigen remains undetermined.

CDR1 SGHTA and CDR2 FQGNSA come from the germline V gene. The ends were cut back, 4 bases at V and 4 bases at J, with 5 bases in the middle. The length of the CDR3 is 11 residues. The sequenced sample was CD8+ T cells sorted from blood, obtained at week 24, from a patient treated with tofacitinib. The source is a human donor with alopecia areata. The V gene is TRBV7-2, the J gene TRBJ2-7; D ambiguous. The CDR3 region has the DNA TGTGCCAGCAGCTCCACATACGAGCAGTACTTC. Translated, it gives CASSSTYEQYF.